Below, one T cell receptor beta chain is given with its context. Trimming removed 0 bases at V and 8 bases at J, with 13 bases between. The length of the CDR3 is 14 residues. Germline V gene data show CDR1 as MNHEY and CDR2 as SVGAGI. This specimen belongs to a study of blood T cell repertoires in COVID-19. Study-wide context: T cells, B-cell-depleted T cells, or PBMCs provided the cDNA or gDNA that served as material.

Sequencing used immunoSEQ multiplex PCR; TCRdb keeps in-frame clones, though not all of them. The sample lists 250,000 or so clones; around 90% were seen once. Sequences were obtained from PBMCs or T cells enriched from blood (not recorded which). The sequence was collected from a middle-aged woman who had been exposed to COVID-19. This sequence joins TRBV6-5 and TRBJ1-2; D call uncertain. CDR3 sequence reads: CASSYSKQSGGYTF. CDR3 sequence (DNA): TGTGCCAGCAGTTACTCGAAACAGTCCGGCGGCTACACCTTC.